A single sample is the source of the 24 T cell receptor beta chains below, sequenced in a study of OX40 agonist ivuxolimab in advanced cancers. Data came from immunoSEQ multiplex PCR; TCRdb stores just in-frame clones and leaves some out. Of approximately 46,000 clones listed, around 90% are singletons. Sequences were derived from CD4+ or CD8+ T cells sorted from blood, sampled in a trial of the OX40 agonist ivuxolimab. Every receptor here comes from an adult with an advanced solid tumor such as melanoma, head and neck, liver or kidney cancer.

The gene calls are TRBV5-1 and TRBJ2-3; 7 bases are a match to TRBD2. Germline V gene sequence: CDR1 SGHRS, CDR2 YFSETQ. V lost 6 bases to trimming and J lost 10 bases; unmatched junction nucleotides: 14. CDR3 size: 14 residues. The CDR3 here is CASIPPGGGWAQYF. The CDR3 DNA sequence: TGCGCCAGCATCCCACCGGGGGGAGGATGGGCGCAGTATTTT.

The chain uses TRBV6-6 and TRBJ2-7; 7 nucleotides match TRBD2. Germline assignment: CDR1 MNHNY and CDR2 SVGAGI (reference sequence). The CDR3 runs to 14 residues. V dropped 2 bases and J dropped 7; count of bases not matched to a gene: 8. CDR3 nucleotide sequence: TGTGCCAGCAGTTACCCCGACCAGGGAGGGGAGCAGTACTTC. Amino acid sequence: CASSYPDQGGEQYF.

The chain couples TRBV28 to TRBJ2-7; 14 bases line up with TRBD2. This CDR3 is built from 15 residues. Germline-derived CDR1 and CDR2 are MDHEN and SYDVKM. The junction had 4 bases not matched to a gene; V was cut back by 6 bases and J by 3 bases. The CDR3 region has the DNA TGTGCCAGCAGGGGACTAGCGGGGGACCTCTACGAGCAGTACTTC. It yields the protein CASRGLAGDLYEQYF.

The chain employs TRBV4-1 and TRBJ2-5; TRBD1 or TRBD2 may be the D gene (7 bases each). Germline assignment: CDR1 MGHRA and CDR2 YSYEKL. V lost 1 base and J lost 7, with 16 bases in between. The CDR3 extends over 15 amino acids. CDR3 DNA sequence: TGCGCCAGCAGCCAAGTTTCTGGGGAGGGGGCGACCCAGTACTTC. Translation: CASSQVSGEGATQYF.

This clone was seen a few times. The rearrangement joins TRBV6-5 to TRBJ2-7; 8 bases line up with TRBD2. Looked up from germline, CDR1 is MNHEY and CDR2 is SVGAGI. With 7 bases clipped from V and 1 base from J, the junction kept 3 bases outside the gene matches. This CDR3 spans 13 amino acids. CDR3 sequence reads: CASTGGGSYEQYF. CDR3 nucleotides: TGTGCCAGCACGGGGGGGGGTTCCTACGAGCAGTACTTC.

This clone occurred once. In DNA, the CDR3 is TGTGCCAGTAGGAGCGGGGGGAGGGGTGAGCAGTTCTTC. Its protein product is CASRSGGRGEQFF. The V and J genes are TRBV19 and TRBJ2-1; 9 positions agree with TRBD2. Germline V CDR1 and CDR2: LNHDA, SQIVND (reference sequence). Unmatched junction bases numbered 6, after V lost 6 bases and J lost 9 bases. The CDR3 is made up of 13 amino acids.

The gene calls are TRBV19 and TRBJ2-7, with D hard to call. Germline V gives CDR1 LNHDA, CDR2 SQIVND (reference sequence). The CDR3 sequence is 13 residues long. V lost 3 bases to trimming and J lost 4 bases, with 10 bases between them. Written as DNA, the CDR3 is TGTGCCAGTAGTATTTCCCTTCCATACGAGCAGTACTTC. Encoded protein: CASSISLPYEQYF.

This clone was recorded once. This rearrangement joins TRBV7-8 to TRBJ2-2; 7 bases align to TRBD1. CDR1 and CDR2 (germline): SGHVS, FQNEAQ. Trimming at V came to 5 bases and at J to 5 bases, leaving 5 bases not matched to a gene. The CDR3 runs 14 residues. The CDR3 here is CASSVHRGTGELFF. DNA of the CDR3: TGTGCCAGCAGCGTGCACAGGGGAACCGGGGAGCTGTTTTTT.

The rearrangement uses TRBV5-1 and TRBJ2-7; D uncertain. This CDR3 comprises 12 residues. Germline CDR1 is SGHRS and CDR2 is YFSETQ. V was pared by 3 bases and J by 2 bases, with 6 bases between. The chain's CDR3 is CASSSLPYEQYF. The CDR3 bases are TGCGCCAGCAGCTCCCTACCCTACGAGCAGTACTTC.

This chain uses TRBV7-9 with TRBJ1-5, with 9 bases matching TRBD1. The CDR3 spans 12 residues. The V and J ends lost 6 bases and 8 bases, in that order; junction bases with no gene match: 2. CDR1 is SEHNR, CDR2 FQNEAQ, per germline (reference sequence). CDR3 residues: CASSRQGEPQHF. The DNA for the CDR3 is TGTGCCAGCAGTCGACAGGGGGAGCCCCAGCATTTT.

This chain connects TRBV15 to TRBJ2-7, with a tentative D call TRBD1 (6 bases). Germline lookup yields CDR1 LNHNV and CDR2 YYDKDF (reference sequence). The CDR3 runs to 16 residues. V lost 1 base and J lost 2, with 15 bases in between. The CDR3 protein is CATSRASRRGTYEQYF. The DNA for the CDR3 is TGTGCCACCAGCAGAGCATCTCGCAGGGGCACCTACGAGCAGTACTTC.

With regard to this clone: This is likely an artifact of a read error, given a far larger clone one base away. In the same sample, other DNA sequences code for this CDR3. The chain employs TRBV6-1 and TRBJ1-5, with no clear D. Germline assignment: CDR1 MNHNS and CDR2 SASEGT. This CDR3 has 16 residues. Written as DNA, the CDR3 is TGCGCCAGCAGTGAAGCGCGGTGGGGAGTCAATCAGCCCCAGCATTTT. Translated: CASSEARWGVNQPQHF.

The V and J genes are TRBV2 and TRBJ2-7; D gene ambiguous. This CDR3 spans 13 amino acids. Trimming pared 3 bases from V and 3 bases from J, leaving 9 bases between. CDR1 SNHLY and CDR2 FYNNEI come from the germline V gene. The CDR3 region has the DNA TGTGCCAGCAGTGATGGTTGGAACTACGAGCAGTACTTC. Encoded protein: CASSDGWNYEQYF.

The chain employs TRBV13 and TRBJ2-1, with 9 bases lining up with TRBD1. CDR3 size: 12 residues. Germline V CDR1 and CDR2: PRHDT, FYEKMQ (reference sequence). The ends lost 2 bases at V and 12 bases at J; junction bases unmatched: 2. The CDR3 nucleotides read TGTGCCAGCAGCTTACCGGACAGGGGGCAGTTCTTC. Its translation: CASSLPDRGQFF.

The chain combines TRBV14 with TRBJ1-2; 10 bases line up with TRBD1. Germline V gives CDR1 SGHDN, CDR2 FVKESK. The V gene end was trimmed by 4 bases and the J gene end by 3 bases; junction bases not matched to a gene: 8. CDR3 length equals 16 residues. The CDR3 sequence is CASSRAGTGVHYGYTF. In DNA, the CDR3 is TGTGCCAGCAGCCGCGCCGGGACAGGGGTGCACTATGGCTACACCTTC. The variable domain in full, completed from reference TRBV14 and TRBJ1-2, reads EAGVTQFPSHSVIEKGQTVTLRCDPISGHDNLYWYRRVMGKEIKFLLHFVKESKQDESGMPNNRFLAERTGGTYSTLKVQPAELEDSGVYFCASSRAGTGVHYGYTFGSGTRLTVV.

The CDR3 nucleotides are TGCAGCGTTGGACTTTCCTACAATGAGCAGTTCTTC. It yields the protein CSVGLSYNEQFF. This chain links TRBV29-1 with TRBJ2-1, with D unresolved. CDR3 length: 12 amino acids. Trimming removed 4 bases from V and 1 base from J, with 5 bases in between. Germline CDR1 is SQVTM and CDR2 is ANQGSEA.

The rearrangement uses TRBV2 and TRBJ2-3; 8 positions agree with TRBD2. Germline V CDR1 and CDR2: SNHLY, FYNNEI. V trimming: 4 bases; J trimming: 0 bases; junction bases outside the gene matches: 3. The CDR3 has 15 residues. As DNA, the CDR3 is TGTGCCAGCAGTGGCATAGCGGGGAGCACAGATACGCAGTATTTT. It translates to CASSGIAGSTDTQYF.

The rearrangement links TRBV21-1 to TRBJ2-3; the table's D call of TRBD2 was not tested on the DNA. TRBV21-1 is annotated as a pseudogene. The CDR3 extends over 16 amino acids. DNA of the CDR3: TGTGCCAGCAAAACCGGGACTAGCGCTGCCGGGGATACGCAGTATTTT. It translates to CASKTGTSAAGDTQYF.

The CDR3 DNA follows: TGTGCCAGCATTTCCCCAAGGGCAGAACTCTATAATTCACCCCTCCACTTT. Amino acid sequence: CASISPRAELYNSPLHF. The V gene is TRBV28, the J gene TRBJ1-6; D gene ambiguous. Germline CDR1 reads MDHEN; CDR2 reads SYDVKM. V lost 7 bases and J lost 3, with 19 bases in between. This CDR3 has 17 residues.

The V and J genes are TRBV5-1 and TRBJ1-2; D is uncertain. The ends were cut back, 3 bases at V and 4 bases at J, with 19 bases in the middle. The CDR3 contains 16 residues. The germline gives CDR1 SGHRS, CDR2 YFSETQ. CDR3 coding DNA: TGCGCCAGCAGCTCAATGACGGGATTGAAAATCTATGGCTACACCTTC. Translating gives CASSSMTGLKIYGYTF.

The chain employs TRBV5-6 and TRBJ2-5; the D gene is possibly TRBD2 (5 bases). This CDR3 spans 13 amino acids. Deletions cut 4 bases from V and 5 bases from J, with 12 bases between. CDR1 is SGHDT, CDR2 YYEEEE, per germline. CDR3 protein: CASSETNQETQYF. In DNA, the CDR3 is TGTGCCAGCAGCGAGACTAATCAGGAGACCCAGTACTTC.

The chain couples TRBV27 to TRBJ2-7, with TRBD2 matching over 7 bases. The CDR3 covers 15 residues. The J segment lost 3 bases and the V segment lost 6 bases, leaving 11 bases of the junction unmatched. Germline assignment: CDR1 MNHEY and CDR2 SMNVEV (reference sequence). CDR3 bases: TGTGCCAGCAGGCGGGGTCCGGGACTACTCTACGAGCAGTACTTC. Translating it yields CASRRGPGLLYEQYF.

This rearrangement joins TRBV9 to TRBJ2-7; TRBD2 is a possible D gene (6 bases). This CDR3 is 13 amino acids long. Germline lookup yields CDR1 SGDLS and CDR2 YYNGEE. Trimming took off 3 bases at V and 5 bases at J, with 12 bases between the two ends. In nucleotides, the CDR3 is TGTGCCAGCAGCGCGGGAGCCCTCAACGAGCAGTACTTC. Amino acids: CASSAGALNEQYF.

This clone came up a few times. This rearrangement joins TRBV27 to TRBJ2-5; 7 positions match TRBD2. Germline trimming cut 1 base from V and 4 bases from J; bases unmatched to any gene: 0. This CDR3 has 13 amino acids. Germline CDR1 and CDR2: MNHEY and SMNVEV (reference sequence). The CDR3 DNA is TGTGCCAGCAGTTTATGGGGGGGAGAGACCCAGTACTTC. It codes for CASSLWGGETQYF.